A selection of T cell receptor beta chains follows, all from one sample in a study of regulatory T cells in long-lasting Graves disease. From the multiplex PCR reads, TCRdb called clonotypes with MiXCR, one entry per CDR3 protein. The sample records roughly 520,000 distinct CDR3 sequences, 12% being singletons. Another study also made use of these data, one on T cells in Graves' hyperthyroidism and ophthalmopathy.

Sequenced material: peripheral blood mononuclear cells (PBMCs), taken at new diagnosis, from a patient treated with antithyroid drugs. The source of these receptors is a woman under 40 with Graves disease. CDR3s include the opening cysteine and the closing phenylalanine or tryptophan. Fields, in order: D gene, V gene, clone size, J gene, CDR3 protein, CDR3 DNA. D genes are given only for firm matches. Only part of the rows carry a size: once, few, many, or a class if the clone is expanded.

>.|TRBV27|many|TRBJ1-5
CASSSIGYNQPQHF
TGTGCCAGCAGTTCGATAGGGTACAATCAGCCCCAGCATTTT
>.|TRBV29-1|many|TRBJ1-4
CSVRPRAGNEKLFF
TGCAGCGTTCGCCCCAGGGCGGGGAATGAAAAACTGTTTTTT
>.|TRBV12-3/TRBV12-4|many|TRBJ1-2
CASSLGVSNYGYTF
TGTGCCAGCAGTTTAGGGGTCAGTAACTATGGCTACACCTTC
>TRBD2|TRBV27|many|TRBJ2-5
CASSQGLVGFETQYF
TGTGCCAGCAGCCAGGGACTAGTGGGTTTCGAGACCCAGTACTTC
>TRBD1|TRBV19|few|TRBJ2-1
CASTPGQGYNEQFF
TGTGCCAGTACTCCGGGACAGGGCTACAATGAGCAGTTCTTC
>.|TRBV7-2|.|TRBJ2-1
CASSPYNGYNEQFF
TGTGCCAGCAGCCCCTATAATGGATACAATGAGCAGTTCTTC
>.|TRBV4-3|.|TRBJ2-5
CASSQDAAAQETQYF
TGCGCCAGCAGCCAAGACGCGGCAGCTCAAGAGACCCAGTACTTC
>.|TRBV11-2|many|TRBJ2-3
CASSFLTPSTDTQYF
TGTGCCAGCAGCTTTCTCACCCCTAGCACAGATACGCAGTATTTT
>TRBD2|TRBV5-6|few|TRBJ2-7
CASSLNGREGSYEQYF
TGTGCCAGCAGCTTGAACGGTCGGGAGGGCTCCTACGAGCAGTACTTC
>.|TRBV18|few|TRBJ2-5
CASSPGGGMGKETQYF
TGTGCCAGCTCACCGGGCGGCGGGATGGGTAAAGAGACCCAGTACTTC
>.|TRBV19|many|TRBJ2-7
CASSPQRKRTVSLVEQYF
TGTGCCAGTAGCCCACAGAGAAAGAGGACAGTATCCCTCGTCGAGCAGTACTTC
>TRBD2|TRBV9|.|TRBJ2-3
CASSVDLAGTSTDTQYF
TGTGCCAGCAGCGTAGATCTAGCGGGGACTAGCACAGATACGCAGTATTTT
>.|TRBV20-1|.|TRBJ2-7
CSAGRTNTYEQYF
TGCAGTGCGGGTCGGACAAACACCTACGAGCAGTACTTC
>.|TRBV6-1|.|TRBJ2-1
CASSEGRGNEQFF
TGTGCCAGCAGTGAAGGAAGGGGAAATGAGCAGTTCTTC
>.|TRBV5-1|many|TRBJ2-7
CASSSGPERGSYEQYF
TGCGCCAGCAGCTCCGGGCCCGAGAGAGGCTCCTACGAGCAGTACTTC
>.|TRBV7-3|.|TRBJ2-2
CASSLRGGSDTGELFF
TGTGCCAGCAGCTTAAGGGGTGGGAGTGACACCGGGGAGCTGTTTTTT
>.|TRBV24-1|many|TRBJ2-2
CATAGGTATANTGELFF
TGTGCCACCGCCGGAGGGACAGCAACCGCGAACACCGGGGAGCTGTTTTTT
>.|TRBV7-9|many|TRBJ1-1
CASSLETGLNTEAFF
TGTGCCAGCAGCTTGGAGACAGGCTTGAACACTGAAGCTTTCTTT
>TRBD1|TRBV7-2|few|TRBJ2-7
CASSPGTGGGEQYF
TGTGCCAGCAGCCCCGGGACAGGGGGAGGCGAGCAGTACTTC
>TRBD1|TRBV27|many|TRBJ2-7
CASSPSVGDSPLEAEQYF
TGTGCCAGCAGTCCTTCCGTGGGGGACAGTCCCCTGGAGGCCGAGCAGTACTTC
>TRBD2|TRBV7-6|.|TRBJ2-3
CASSRLGRGGTDKQYF
TGTGCCAGCAGCCGCCTGGGGAGGGGTGGCACAGATAAGCAGTATTTT
>TRBD2|TRBV20-1|many|TRBJ2-7
CSAQRGSSYEQYF
TGCAGTGCTCAGCGGGGTAGCTCCTACGAGCAGTACTTC
>TRBD2|TRBV7-2|many|TRBJ2-7
CASSSLGLAGARRGEQYF
TGTGCCAGCAGCTCATTAGGACTAGCGGGCGCGCGCCGGGGGGAGCAGTACTTC
>TRBD1|TRBV25-1|few|TRBJ1-2
CASSEGGTGDHGYTF
TGTGCCAGCAGTGAGGGGGGCACAGGGGATCATGGCTACACCTTC
>TRBD1|TRBV6-2/TRBV6-3|.|TRBJ2-1
CASSSRTGDNNEQFF
TGTGCCAGCAGTTCTCGGACAGGGGATAACAATGAGCAGTTCTTC
>.|TRBV20-1|.|TRBJ2-3
CSAREISGHYATQYF
TGCAGTGCTAGAGAGATTAGCGGTCATTACGCTACGCAGTATTTT
>.|TRBV7-2|many|TRBJ1-4
CASSLVGALNEKLFF
TGTGCCAGCAGCTTAGTGGGGGCGCTTAATGAAAAACTGTTTTTT
>TRBD1|TRBV2|many|TRBJ2-2
CASSYTGTGETGELFF
TGTGCCAGCAGTTATACCGGGACAGGGGAAACCGGGGAGCTGTTTTTT
>TRBD1|TRBV20-1|many|TRBJ2-5
CSVRLGQGITRLETQYF
TGCAGTGTTCGTCTAGGACAGGGGATAACTCGACTAGAGACCCAGTACTTC
>.|TRBV11-2|many|TRBJ2-5
CASSLDMPKGETQYF
TGTGCCAGCAGCTTAGATATGCCAAAAGGAGAGACCCAGTACTTC
>.|TRBV7-8|few|TRBJ1-2
CASSRTGAGYGYTF
TGTGCCAGCAGCAGGACGGGAGCCGGCTATGGCTACACCTTC
>TRBD2|TRBV3-1|many|TRBJ2-2
CASSHPGLANTGELFF
TGTGCCAGCAGCCATCCGGGACTAGCGAACACCGGGGAGCTGTTTTTT
>.|TRBV20-1|few|TRBJ1-6
CSASPGEYNSPLHF
TGCAGTGCGTCCCCGGGGGAGTATAATTCACCCCTCCACTTT
>.|TRBV2|many|TRBJ1-2
CASDEGGYTF
TGTGCCAGCGATGAAGGTGGCTACACCTTC
>.|TRBV10-2|few|TRBJ1-6
CASSESMGSPLHF
TGCGCCAGCAGTGAGTCCATGGGGTCACCCCTCCACTTT
>TRBD2|TRBV20-1|few|TRBJ2-1
CGIAGENEQFF
TGCGGAATAGCGGGAGAAAATGAGCAGTTCTTC
>TRBD1|TRBV4-3|.|TRBJ1-4
CASSRDKVQGASEKLFF
TGCGCCAGCAGTCGTGACAAGGTACAGGGGGCGAGTGAAAAACTGTTTTTT
>TRBD2|TRBV18|.|TRBJ2-2
CASSLLTSGISNTGELFF
TGTGCCAGCTCTCTCCTAACTAGCGGGATTTCGAACACCGGGGAGCTGTTTTTT
>.|TRBV2|many|TRBJ1-6
CASRTRAGNSPLHF
TGTGCCAGCAGGACCAGGGCTGGTAATTCACCCCTCCACTTT
>.|TRBV29-1|many|TRBJ1-1
CSAGTGMNTEAFF
TGCAGCGCAGGAACAGGCATGAACACTGAAGCTTTCTTT
>.|TRBV5-1|.|TRBJ2-5
CASSLVEGDQETQYF
TGCGCCAGCAGCTTGGTGGAAGGGGACCAAGAGACCCAGTACTTC
>TRBD2|TRBV19|many|TRBJ2-1
CASSFTGTSGHYEQFF
TGTGCCAGTAGTTTTACCGGGACTAGCGGGCATTATGAGCAGTTCTTC
>.|TRBV19|.|TRBJ2-2
CASSRGPNTGELFF
TGTGCCAGTAGTAGGGGACCCAACACCGGGGAGCTGTTTTTT
>TRBD2|TRBV24-1|many|TRBJ2-5
CATSGGSQETQYF
TGTGCCACCTCAGGCGGGAGCCAAGAGACCCAGTACTTC
>.|TRBV7-9|few|TRBJ2-1
CASSKTGLLEYNEQFF
TGTGCCAGCAGCAAAACCGGTTTATTAGAATACAATGAGCAGTTCTTC
>TRBD1|TRBV19|many|TRBJ2-5
CASSIAPGQGQETQYF
TGTGCCAGTAGTATAGCCCCGGGACAGGGCCAAGAGACCCAGTACTTC
>.|TRBV20-1|few|TRBJ2-3
CSARGRGDTQYF
TGCAGTGCTAGGGGACGCGGGGATACGCAGTATTTT